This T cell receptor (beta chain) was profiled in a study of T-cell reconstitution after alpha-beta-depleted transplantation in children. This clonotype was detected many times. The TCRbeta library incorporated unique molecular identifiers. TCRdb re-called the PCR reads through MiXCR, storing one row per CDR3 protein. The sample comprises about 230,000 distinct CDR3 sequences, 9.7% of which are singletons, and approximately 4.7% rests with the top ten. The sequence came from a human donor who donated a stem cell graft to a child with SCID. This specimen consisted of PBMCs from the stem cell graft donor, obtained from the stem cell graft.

The CDR3 protein is CASSPDTDEQYF. CDR3 DNA sequence: TGTGCCAGCAGCCCTGACACGGACGAGCAGTACTTC. The chain employs TRBV9 and TRBJ2-7; no firm D call. The CDR3 consists of 12 residues. Between the trimmed V and J ends, which lost 4 bases and 5 bases, there was a span of 10 bases. In germline, CDR1 is SGDLS, CDR2 YYNGEE. The variable domain in full, completed from reference TRBV9 and TRBJ2-7, reads DSGVTQTPKHLITATGQRVTLRCSPRSGDLSVYWYQQSLDQGLQFLIQYYNGEERAKGNILERFSAQQFPDLHSELNLSSLELGDSALYFCASSPDTDEQYFGPGTRLTVT.